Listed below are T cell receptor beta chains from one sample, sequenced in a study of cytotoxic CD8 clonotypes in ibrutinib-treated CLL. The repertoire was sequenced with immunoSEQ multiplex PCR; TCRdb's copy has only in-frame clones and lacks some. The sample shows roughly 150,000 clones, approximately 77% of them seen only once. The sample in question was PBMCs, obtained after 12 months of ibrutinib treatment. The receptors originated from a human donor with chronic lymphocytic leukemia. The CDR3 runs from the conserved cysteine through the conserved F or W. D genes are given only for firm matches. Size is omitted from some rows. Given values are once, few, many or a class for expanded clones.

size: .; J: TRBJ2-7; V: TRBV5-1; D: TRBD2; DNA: TGCGCCAGCAGCTTGGAGCGGGGGTCCTACGAGCAGTACTTC; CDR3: CASSLERGSYEQYF
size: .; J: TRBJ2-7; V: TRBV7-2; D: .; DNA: TGTGCCAGCAGCGTGGACCGCCGGTCCTACGAGCAGTACTTC; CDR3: CASSVDRRSYEQYF
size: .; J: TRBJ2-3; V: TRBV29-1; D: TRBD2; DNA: TGCAGCGTTCAGGCGGGGGGGGATACAGATACGCAGTATTTT; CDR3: CSVQAGGDTDTQYF
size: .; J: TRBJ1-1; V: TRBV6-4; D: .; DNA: TGTGCCAGCAGTGACCAGCCGGAGAACACTGAAGCTTTCTTT; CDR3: CASSDQPENTEAFF
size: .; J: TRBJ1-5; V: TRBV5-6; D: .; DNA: TGTGCCAGCAGCTCCCGATTTGTACATCAGCCCCAGCATTTT; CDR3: CASSSRFVHQPQHF
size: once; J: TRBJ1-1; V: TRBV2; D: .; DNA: TGTGCCAGCAGTGGGACGGCGAACACTGAAGCTTTCTTT; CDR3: CASSGTANTEAFF
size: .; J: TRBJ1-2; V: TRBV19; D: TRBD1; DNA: TGTGCCAGTACTTTGATCGGGACAGGGAATGGCTACACCTTC; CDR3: CASTLIGTGNGYTF
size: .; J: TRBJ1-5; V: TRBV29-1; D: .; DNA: TGCAGCGTTGCGGAAGGGGGAGAGCCCCAGCATTTT; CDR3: CSVAEGGEPQHF
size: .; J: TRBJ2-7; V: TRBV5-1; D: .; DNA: TGCGCCAGCAGCTCCGGACAGCGAGTTACCTACGAGCAGTACTTC; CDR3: CASSSGQRVTYEQYF
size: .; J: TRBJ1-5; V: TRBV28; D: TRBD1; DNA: TGTGCCAGCAGAAAAGCCGGGACAGGGAGCAATCAGCCCCAGCATTTT; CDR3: CASRKAGTGSNQPQHF
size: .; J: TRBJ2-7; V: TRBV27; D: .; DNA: TGTGCCAGCAGTCTCAGACAGGCCTCCTACGAGCAGTACTTC; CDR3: CASSLRQASYEQYF
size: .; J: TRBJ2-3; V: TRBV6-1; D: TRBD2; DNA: TGTGCCAGCAGTGGAGCGGGGGGAACAGATACGCAGTATTTT; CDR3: CASSGAGGTDTQYF
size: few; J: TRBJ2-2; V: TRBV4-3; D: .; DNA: TGCGCCAGCAGCCAATTTCTACAGGGCACCGGGGAGCTGTTTTTT; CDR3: CASSQFLQGTGELFF
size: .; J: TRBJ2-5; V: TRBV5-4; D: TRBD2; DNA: TGTGCCAGCAGCTTGGGACTAGCGGGTTTCCAAGAGACCCAGTACTTC; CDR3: CASSLGLAGFQETQYF
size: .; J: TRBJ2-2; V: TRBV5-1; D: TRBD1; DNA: TGCGCCAGCAGCGCCGGGACAGGGAACACCGGGGAGCTGTTTTTT; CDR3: CASSAGTGNTGELFF
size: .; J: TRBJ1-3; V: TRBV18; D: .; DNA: TGTGCCAGCTCACCAAATGGGGGCGCAGGAAACACCATATATTTT; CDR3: CASSPNGGAGNTIYF
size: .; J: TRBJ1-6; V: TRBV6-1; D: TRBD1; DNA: TGTGCCAGCAGTGAAGCTTCGCCGACAGGGTTTAATTCACCCCTCCACTTT; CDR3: CASSEASPTGFNSPLHF
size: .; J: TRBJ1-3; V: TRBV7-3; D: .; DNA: TGTGCCAGCAGCGTGCGGGAGGGAAACACCATATATTTT; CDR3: CASSVREGNTIYF
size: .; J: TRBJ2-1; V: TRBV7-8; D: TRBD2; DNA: TGTGCCAGCAGCACGGGACTAGCCCTACCCTACAATGAGCAGTTCTTC; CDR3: CASSTGLALPYNEQFF
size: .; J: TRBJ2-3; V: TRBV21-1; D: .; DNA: TGTGCCGTAGAGCTGGCAGGGAGTTTTACGCAGTATTTT; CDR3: CAVELAGSFTQYF
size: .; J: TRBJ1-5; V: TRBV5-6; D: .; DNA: TGTGCCAGCAGCCGGGGAGGAAGCAATCAGCCCCAGCATTTT; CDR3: CASSRGGSNQPQHF
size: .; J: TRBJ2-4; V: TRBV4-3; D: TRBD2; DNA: TGCGCCAGCAGCCCAGGACTGGGGGGGACCAAAAACATTCAGTACTTC; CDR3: CASSPGLGGTKNIQYF
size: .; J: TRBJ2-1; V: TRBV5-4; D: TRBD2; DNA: TGTGCCAGCAGTCCCGGGACTAGCGGGAGAAGGTACAATGAGCAGTTCTTC; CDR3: CASSPGTSGRRYNEQFF
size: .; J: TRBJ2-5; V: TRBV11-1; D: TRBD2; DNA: TGTGCCAGCAGCTTCCAGTCTAGCGGGGGGGAGACCCAGTACTTC; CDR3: CASSFQSSGGETQYF
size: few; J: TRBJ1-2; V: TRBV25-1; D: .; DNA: TGTGCCAGCAGTGGGCAGCAACCCCACTATGGCTACACCTTC; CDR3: CASSGQQPHYGYTF
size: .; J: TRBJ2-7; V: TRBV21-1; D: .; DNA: TGTGCCAGCAGCAAACGGATTAGCGGGGACTACGAGCAGTACTTC; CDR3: CASSKRISGDYEQYF
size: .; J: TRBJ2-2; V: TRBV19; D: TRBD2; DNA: TGTGCCAGTCTGTCGGGCAGGTGGGGACTAGCGGGAGGGACCGGGGAGCTGTTTTTT; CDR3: CASLSGRWGLAGGTGELFF
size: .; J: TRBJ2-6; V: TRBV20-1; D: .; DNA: TGCAGTGCTAACGCAGGTTACGTCCTGACTTTC; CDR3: CSANAGYVLTF
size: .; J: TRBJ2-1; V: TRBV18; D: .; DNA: TGTATTGGGGCGGGGGCCACCTCCTACAATGAGCAGTTCTTC; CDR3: CIGAGATSYNEQFF
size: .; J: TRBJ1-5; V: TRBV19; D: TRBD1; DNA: TGTGCCAGTGCCCCCGTGGGACAGCTTAGCAATCAGCCCCAGCATTTT; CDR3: CASAPVGQLSNQPQHF
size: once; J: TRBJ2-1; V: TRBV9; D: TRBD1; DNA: TGTGCCAGCAGCGTCCGCCGGATAGGGGACAGGGTTTTCTTC; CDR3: CASSVRRIGDRVFF
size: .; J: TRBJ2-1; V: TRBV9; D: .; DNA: TGTGCCAGCAGCGAGACAGCGAACTACAATGAGCAGTTCTTC; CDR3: CASSETANYNEQFF
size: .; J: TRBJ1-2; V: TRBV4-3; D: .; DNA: TGCGCCAGCAGCCAAGATCTGGGGGCGTCCTATGGCTACACCTTC; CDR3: CASSQDLGASYGYTF
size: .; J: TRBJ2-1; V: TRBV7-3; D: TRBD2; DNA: TGTGCCAGCAGCTTAACCCGGGCGGGAGGGGGCGATGAGCAGTTCTTC; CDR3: CASSLTRAGGGDEQFF
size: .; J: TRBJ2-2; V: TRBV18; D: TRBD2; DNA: TGTGCCAGCTCACCACAGGGAGGGTCCTTATCCTCAACCGGGGAGCTGTTTTTT; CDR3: CASSPQGGSLSSTGELFF
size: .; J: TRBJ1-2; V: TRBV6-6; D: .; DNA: TGTGCCAGCAGTTACCTACCAAGCTATGGCTACACCTTC; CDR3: CASSYLPSYGYTF
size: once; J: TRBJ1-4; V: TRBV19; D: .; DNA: TGTGCCAGTAGTATGGGGGCCCCGATGAACGAACTGTTTTTT; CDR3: CASSMGAPMNELFF
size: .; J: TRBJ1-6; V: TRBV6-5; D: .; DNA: TGTGCCAGCAGTTACTCGATCACACTTAGGGATTCACCCCTCCACTTT; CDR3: CASSYSITLRDSPLHF
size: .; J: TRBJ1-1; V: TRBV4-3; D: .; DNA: TGCGCCAGCAGCCACGACACCGGGACCCCAAAGCCGGCAGCTTTCTTT; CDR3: CASSHDTGTPKPAAFF
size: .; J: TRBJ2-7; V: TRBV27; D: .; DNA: TGTGCCAGCAGTCAGGGATCCGAGCAGTACTTC; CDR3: CASSQGSEQYF
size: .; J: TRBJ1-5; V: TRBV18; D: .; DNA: TGTGCCAGCTCACTAACCGGGGGGGGGAGCAATCAGCCCCAGCATTTT; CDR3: CASSLTGGGSNQPQHF
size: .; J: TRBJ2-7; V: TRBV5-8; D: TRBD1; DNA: TGTGCCAGCAGCACGGGACAGGGGGCCCCCTACGAGCAGTACTTC; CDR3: CASSTGQGAPYEQYF
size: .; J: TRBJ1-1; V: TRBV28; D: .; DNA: TGTGCCAGCAGTTTGGGGACTGAAGCTTTCTTT; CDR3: CASSLGTEAFF
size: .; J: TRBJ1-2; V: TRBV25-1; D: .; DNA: TGTGCCAGCAGTGGGACCTATGGCTACACCTTC; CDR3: CASSGTYGYTF
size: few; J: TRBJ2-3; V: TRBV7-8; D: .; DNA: TGTGCCAGCAGCTCGCCGGAGGACACAGATACGCAGTATTTT; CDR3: CASSSPEDTDTQYF
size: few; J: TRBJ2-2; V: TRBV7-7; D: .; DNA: TGTGCTAGCAGCTTCAGGGTGGCCGGGGAGCTGTTTTTT; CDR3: CASSFRVAGELFF
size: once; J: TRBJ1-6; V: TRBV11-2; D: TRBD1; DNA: TGTGCCAGCAGCCCCGGACAGGCCTATAATTCACCCCTCCACTTT; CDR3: CASSPGQAYNSPLHF
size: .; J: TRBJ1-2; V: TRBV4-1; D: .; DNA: TGCGCCAGCAGCCAAGCAAGGTCGGGGGGTATCTATGGCTACACCTTC; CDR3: CASSQARSGGIYGYTF
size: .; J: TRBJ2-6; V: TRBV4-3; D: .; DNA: TGCGCCAGCAGCCAAGAACGTGGCTCTGGGGCCAACGTCCTGACTTTC; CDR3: CASSQERGSGANVLTF
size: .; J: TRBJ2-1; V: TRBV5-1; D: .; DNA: TGCGCCAACAGCTTGGGGTCGGAGAATGAGCAGTTCTTC; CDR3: CANSLGSENEQFF
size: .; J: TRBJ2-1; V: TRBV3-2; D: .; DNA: TGTGCCAGCAGCCAAGGTAAGTTCTTC; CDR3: CASSQGKFF
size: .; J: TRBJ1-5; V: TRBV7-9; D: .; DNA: TGTGCCAGCAGCTTAGGGGGGCGGGCCTTGGAGGGTCAGCCCCAGCATTTT; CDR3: CASSLGGRALEGQPQHF
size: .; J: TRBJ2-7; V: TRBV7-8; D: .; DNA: TGTGCCAGCAGCTTAGTGGAGGTATACTCCTACGAGCAGTACTTC; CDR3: CASSLVEVYSYEQYF
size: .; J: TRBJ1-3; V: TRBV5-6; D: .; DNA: TGTGCCAGCAGCGGGAGGGGGTACTCTGGAAACACCATATATTTT; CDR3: CASSGRGYSGNTIYF
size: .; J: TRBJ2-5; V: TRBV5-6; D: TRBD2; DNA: TGTGCCAGCAGCTTGGTATCTAGCGGTCTACTACGGACCCAGTACTTC; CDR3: CASSLVSSGLLRTQYF